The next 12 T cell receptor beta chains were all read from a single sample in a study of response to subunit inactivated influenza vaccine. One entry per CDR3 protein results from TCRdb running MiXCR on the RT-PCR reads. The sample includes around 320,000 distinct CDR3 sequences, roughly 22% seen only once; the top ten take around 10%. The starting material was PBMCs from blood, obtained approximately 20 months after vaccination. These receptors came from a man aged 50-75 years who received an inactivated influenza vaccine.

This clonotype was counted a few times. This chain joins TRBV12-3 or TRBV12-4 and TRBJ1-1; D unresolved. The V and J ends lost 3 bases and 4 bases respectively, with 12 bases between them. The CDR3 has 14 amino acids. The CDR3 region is CASSLGSWGTEAFF. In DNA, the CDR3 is TGTGCCAGCAGTTTGGGATCCTGGGGCACTGAAGCTTTCTTT.

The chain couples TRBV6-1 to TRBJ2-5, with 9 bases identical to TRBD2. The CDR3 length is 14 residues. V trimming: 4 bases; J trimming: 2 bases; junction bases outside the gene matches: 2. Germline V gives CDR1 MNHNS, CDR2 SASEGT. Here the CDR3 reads CASSVLAGQETQYF. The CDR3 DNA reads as TGTGCCAGCAGTGTCCTAGCGGGGCAAGAGACCCAGTACTTC.

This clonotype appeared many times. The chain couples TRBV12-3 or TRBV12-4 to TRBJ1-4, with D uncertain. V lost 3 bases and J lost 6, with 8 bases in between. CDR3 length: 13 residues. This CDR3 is CASSFAMDEKLFF. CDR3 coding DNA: TGTGCCAGCAGTTTTGCGATGGATGAAAAACTGTTTTTT.

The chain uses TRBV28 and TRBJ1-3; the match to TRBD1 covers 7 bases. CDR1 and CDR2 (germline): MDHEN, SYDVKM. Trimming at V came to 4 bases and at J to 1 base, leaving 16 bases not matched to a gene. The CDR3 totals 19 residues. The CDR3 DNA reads TGTGCCAGCAGTTCGAAGCCGGACAGGCCTCGAATGTCTGGAAACACCATATATTTT. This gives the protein CASSSKPDRPRMSGNTIYF.

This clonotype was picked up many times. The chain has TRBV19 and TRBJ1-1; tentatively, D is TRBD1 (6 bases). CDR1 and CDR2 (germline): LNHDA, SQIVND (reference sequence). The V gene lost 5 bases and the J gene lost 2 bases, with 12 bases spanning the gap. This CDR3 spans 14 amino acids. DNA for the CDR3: TGTGCCAGTAGTCCCTCGGGGACAAACACTGAAGCTTTCTTT. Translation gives CASSPSGTNTEAFF.

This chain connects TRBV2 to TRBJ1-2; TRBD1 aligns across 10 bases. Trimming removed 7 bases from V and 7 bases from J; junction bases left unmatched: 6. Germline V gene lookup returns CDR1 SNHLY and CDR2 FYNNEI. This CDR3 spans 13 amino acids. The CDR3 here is CASNPGQGIGYTF. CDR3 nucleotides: TGTGCCAGCAATCCGGGACAGGGGATTGGCTACACCTTC.

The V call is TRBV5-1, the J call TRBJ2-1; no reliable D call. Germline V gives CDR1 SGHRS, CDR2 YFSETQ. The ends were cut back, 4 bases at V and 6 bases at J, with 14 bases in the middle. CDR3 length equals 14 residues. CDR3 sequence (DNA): TGCGCCAGCAGCCCACCTGGCAGGCCCAATGAGCAGTTCTTC. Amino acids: CASSPPGRPNEQFF.

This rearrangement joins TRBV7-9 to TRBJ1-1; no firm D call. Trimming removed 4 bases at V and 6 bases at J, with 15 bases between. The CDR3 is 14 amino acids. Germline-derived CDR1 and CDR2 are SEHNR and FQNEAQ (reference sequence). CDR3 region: CASSSYAGPAEAFF. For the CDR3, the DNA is TGTGCCAGCAGCTCGTACGCGGGCCCGGCTGAAGCTTTCTTT.

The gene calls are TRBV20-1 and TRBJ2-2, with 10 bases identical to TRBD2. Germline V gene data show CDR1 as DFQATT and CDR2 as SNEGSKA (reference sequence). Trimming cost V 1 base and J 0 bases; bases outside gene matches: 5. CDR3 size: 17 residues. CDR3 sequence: CSARASAGGPNTGELFF. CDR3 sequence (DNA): TGCAGTGCTAGAGCTTCAGCGGGAGGGCCGAACACCGGGGAGCTGTTTTTT.

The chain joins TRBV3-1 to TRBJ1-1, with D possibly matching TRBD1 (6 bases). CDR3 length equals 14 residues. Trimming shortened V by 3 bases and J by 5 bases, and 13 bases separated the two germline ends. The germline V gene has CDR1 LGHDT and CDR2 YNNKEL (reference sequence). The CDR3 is CASSHLDRRTEAFF. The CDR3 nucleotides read TGTGCCAGCAGCCACCTGGACAGAAGGACTGAAGCTTTCTTT. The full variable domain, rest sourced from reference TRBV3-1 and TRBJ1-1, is DTAVSQTPKYLVTQMGNDKSIKCEQNLGHDTMYWYKQDSKKFLKIMFSYNNKELIINETVPNRFSPKSPDKAHLNLHINSLELGDSAVYFCASSHLDRRTEAFFGQGTRLTVV.

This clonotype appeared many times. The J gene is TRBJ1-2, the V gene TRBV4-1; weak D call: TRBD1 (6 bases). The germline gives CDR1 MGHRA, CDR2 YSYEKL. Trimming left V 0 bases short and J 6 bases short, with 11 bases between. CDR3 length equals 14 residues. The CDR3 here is CASSQELGADGYTF. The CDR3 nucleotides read TGCGCCAGCAGCCAAGAACTGGGGGCGGATGGCTACACCTTC.

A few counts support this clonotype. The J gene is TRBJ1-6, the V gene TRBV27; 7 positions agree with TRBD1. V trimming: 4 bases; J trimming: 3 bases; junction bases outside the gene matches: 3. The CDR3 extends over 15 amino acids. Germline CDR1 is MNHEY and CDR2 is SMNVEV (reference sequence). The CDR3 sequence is CASSSGQLYNSPLHF. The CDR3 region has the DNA TGTGCCAGCAGTTCGGGACAGCTCTATAATTCACCCCTCCACTTT.